A single sample is the source of the 18 T cell receptor beta chains below, sequenced in a study of regulatory T cells in long-lasting Graves disease (dated by TCRdb to the early 2020s). The sample's time point, from its label and the paper: newly diagnosed GD, antithyroid drugs for less than 3 months. For both TCR sequencing and RNA sequencing, RNA was extracted from PBMCs using TRIzol. Preparation of the library involved multiplex PCR. TCRdb shows the sequencer as Illumina HiSeq 4000. iRepertoire HTBI primers and Arm-PCR amplification of CDR3 regions were used to construct TCR beta libraries. The public sequencing data were trimmed at Q25 with fastp and processed into clonotypes with MiXCR by TCRdb, which kept only in-frame beta chains. Each entry is one CDR3 protein sequence, shown with its most common DNA and genes. The sample records approximately 310,000 distinct CDR3 sequences, 18% of which are singletons. The ten most abundant clones make up more than 30% of the sample.

The sample consisted of peripheral blood mononuclear cells (PBMCs), taken at new diagnosis, from a patient treated with antithyroid drugs. These receptors originate from a female donor with Graves disease.

This clonotype was detected ten times or more. The chain couples TRBV19 to TRBJ2-2; D is perhaps TRBD1 (5 bases). The germline gives CDR1 LNHDA, CDR2 SQIVND (reference sequence). With 9 bases removed from V and 2 bases from J, the gap between germline ends came to 13 bases. CDR3 size: 14 residues. CDR3 DNA sequence: TGTGCCAGCAGGGTTCAGGGTAACACCGGGGAGCTGTTTTTT. Residues: CASRVQGNTGELFF.

The chain employs TRBV6-1 and TRBJ2-5; TRBD2 agrees at 9 bases. The CDR3 extends over 13 amino acids. Trimming cost V 6 bases and J 7 bases; bases outside gene matches: 6. Germline V gives CDR1 MNHNS, CDR2 SASEGT. This CDR3 reads CASSYSGSGTQYF. The CDR3 bases are TGTGCCAGCAGCTATAGCGGGAGCGGGACCCAGTACTTC.

This clonotype was found many times. The chain recombines TRBV12-3 or TRBV12-4 with TRBJ2-1, with 7 nucleotides matching TRBD2. The DNA matches TRBJ2-5 better at its end, which makes the J call doubtful. The CDR3 sequence is 13 residues long. CDR3 DNA sequence: TGTGCCAGCACCTGGGGAGGGTCGGAGACCCAGTACTTC. Protein product: CASTWGGSETQYF.

V is TRBV2 and J is TRBJ2-1; 10 bases align to TRBD2. The germline V gene encodes CDR1 SNHLY and CDR2 FYNNEI. V was pared by 3 bases and J by 7 bases, with 9 bases of the junction left unmatched. CDR3 length: 16 residues. The CDR3 reads CASSDRLAGLLNEQFF. CDR3 DNA: TGTGCCAGCAGTGACAGACTAGCGGGCCTTTTAAATGAGCAGTTCTTC.

The J gene is TRBJ2-7, the V gene TRBV5-1, with 7 nucleotides matching TRBD1. V was clipped by 4 bases and J by 6 bases; unmatched bases: 10. The CDR3 runs to 14 residues. Germline assignment: CDR1 SGHRS and CDR2 YFSETQ. Here the CDR3 reads CASSPDRWGFEQYF. In nucleotides, the CDR3 is TGCGCCAGCAGCCCGGACAGGTGGGGGTTCGAGCAGTACTTC.

This chain uses TRBV30 with TRBJ1-2; 8 nucleotides line up with TRBD1. The germline CDR1 and CDR2 sequences are GTSNPN and SVGIG (reference sequence). The J segment lost 4 bases and the V segment lost 0 bases, leaving 10 bases of the junction unmatched. This CDR3 spans 16 amino acids. Written as DNA, the CDR3 is TGTGCCTGGAGTGTTAACACCCAGGGGGCAGGCTATGGCTACACCTTC. Protein product: CAWSVNTQGAGYGYTF.

At least ten counts were recorded for this clonotype. The gene calls are TRBV24-1 and TRBJ1-1; unclear D gene. V lost 4 bases, J lost 0 bases, and 5 bases lay in between. This CDR3 comprises 13 residues. Germline V CDR1 and CDR2: KGHDR, SFDVKD. CDR3 region: CATSDHMNTEAFF. As DNA, the CDR3 is TGTGCCACCAGTGACCACATGAACACTGAAGCTTTCTTT.

This clonotype was seen at least ten times. The chain combines TRBV20-1 with TRBJ2-5; TRBD2 matches at 11 bases. The CDR3 is 14 residues long. V dropped 6 bases and J dropped 7; count of bases not matched to a gene: 10. Germline CDR1 DFQATT, CDR2 SNEGSKA (reference sequence). Written as DNA, the CDR3 is TGCAGTGCCGCCCCACTAGCGGGAGCGGGGACCCAGTACTTC. This codes for CSAAPLAGAGTQYF.

In this sample, this clonotype turned up many times. Mismatch with germline at one junction end may stem from a read error. The gene calls are TRBV27 and TRBJ2-7; 9 bases align to TRBD2. Germline V gene lookup returns CDR1 MNHEY and CDR2 SMNVEV (reference sequence). The CDR3 has 14 residues. Here the CDR3 DNA reads TGTGCCAGCAGTCGAGGACTAGCGAACTACAAGCAGTACTTC. Its protein is CASSRGLANYKQYF.

Comments on this clonotype: A far larger clone lies a single base away; this is likely a read error. The chain is built from TRBV27 and TRBJ1-1; D is undetermined. V lost 2 bases, J lost 1 base, and 14 bases lay in between. The CDR3 has 16 amino acids. Germline V gene data show CDR1 as MNHEY and CDR2 as SMNVEV (reference sequence). This CDR3 is CASSLAADRTNTEAFF. The CDR3 region has the DNA TGTGCCAGCAGTTTAGCGGCAGACCGGACGAACACTGAAGCTTTCTTT.

The genes are TRBV28 and TRBJ2-5; 10 positions match TRBD2. Germline lookup yields CDR1 MDHEN and CDR2 SYDVKM. This CDR3 spans 15 amino acids. Trimming at V came to 6 bases and at J to 6 bases, leaving 10 bases not matched to a gene. The CDR3 bases are TGTGCCAGCAGCATGACAGCGGGAGGGGGGAAGACCCAGTACTTC. This gives the protein CASSMTAGGGKTQYF.

This clonotype was seen ten or more times. The CDR3 DNA reads as TGTGCCAGCAGTTTCGGGACTAGTGGCGAGCAGTACTTC. Translation gives CASSFGTSGEQYF. V gene TRBV12-3 or TRBV12-4 combines with J gene TRBJ2-7; the match to TRBD2 covers 8 bases. V lost 3 bases and J lost 6; bases outside the gene matches: 4. The CDR3 is 13 residues long.

Worth noting for this clonotype: A much larger clone sits a single nucleotide away, making a read error possible. The chain couples TRBV12-3 or TRBV12-4 to TRBJ2-5; D gene unclear. The DNA end lines up better with TRBJ2-7; the J call may be wrong. The CDR3 has 14 amino acids. CDR3 nucleotide sequence: TGTGCCAGCAGTTCTCGCCAGGATCACTACGAGCAGTACTTC. The encoded protein is CASSSRQDHYEQYF.

This clonotype was detected many times. This rearrangement joins TRBV28 to TRBJ1-6; TRBD1 matches at 9 bases. Germline assignment: CDR1 MDHEN and CDR2 SYDVKM. After removal of 4 bases from V and 6 bases from J, the junction contained 10 bases not matched to a gene. The CDR3 has 17 amino acids. This CDR3 reads CASSSLRDRVTNSPLHF. Here the CDR3 DNA reads TGTGCCAGCAGTTCTCTCCGGGACAGGGTCACTAATTCACCCCTCCACTTT.

This chain joins TRBV7-9 and TRBJ2-1; 13 bases map to TRBD2. CDR1 is SEHNR and CDR2 is FQNEAQ in the germline V gene (reference sequence). The CDR3 length is 17 residues. V was pared by 10 bases and J by 1 base, with 10 bases of the junction left unmatched. The CDR3 loop reads CAKTGTSGTGSYNEQFF. The CDR3 bases are TGTGCCAAAACCGGGACTAGCGGGACAGGATCCTACAATGAGCAGTTCTTC.

This clonotype showed up many times. The chain has TRBV5-5 and TRBJ2-1; 7 bases fit TRBD2. From germline, CDR1 is SGHKS and CDR2 YYEKEE (reference sequence). The junction had 11 bases not matched to a gene; V was cut back by 0 bases and J by 11 bases. The CDR3 totals 15 residues. The CDR3 DNA is TGTGCCAGCAGCTTGGGATCTAGCGGCGGGGGAAAGCAGTTCTTC. Its translation: CASSLGSSGGGKQFF.

Concerning this clonotype: A clone one base away is much larger, so this may be a read error. V is TRBV28 and J is TRBJ2-4; D ambiguous. The germline V gene has CDR1 MDHEN and CDR2 SYDVKM. V was pared by 5 bases and J by 8 bases, with 13 bases between. CDR3 length: 13 residues. The CDR3 loop reads CASSITPWDIQYF. The CDR3 DNA follows: TGTGCCAGCAGTATAACCCCTTGGGACATTCAGTACTTC.

This clonotype occurred many times. V is TRBV20-1 and J is TRBJ2-2; D unresolved. The V and J ends lost 1 base and 7 bases respectively, with 7 bases between them. The CDR3 has 12 residues. Germline V gene lookup returns CDR1 DFQATT and CDR2 SNEGSKA (reference sequence). CDR3 sequence: CSARVPFGELFF. DNA of the CDR3: TGCAGTGCTAGAGTTCCGTTCGGGGAGCTGTTTTTT.